Listed here are 10 T cell receptor beta chains from one sample, sequenced in a study of OX40 agonist ivuxolimab in advanced cancers. This table comes from immunoSEQ multiplex PCR, and its TCRdb copy is limited to in-frame clones, with some not included. The repertoire holds about 62,000 clones, roughly 90% seen once, with about 5.5% in the top ten. The source material was CD4+ or CD8+ T cells sorted from blood, sampled in a trial of the OX40 agonist ivuxolimab. The receptors here all came from an adult with an advanced solid tumor such as melanoma, head and neck, liver or kidney cancer.

The V and J genes are TRBV2 and TRBJ2-5; D gene ambiguous. Between the trimmed V and J ends, which lost 6 bases and 2 bases, there was a span of 13 bases. This CDR3 is 14 amino acids long. Germline V gene lookup returns CDR1 SNHLY and CDR2 FYNNEI. The CDR3 DNA reads as TGTGCCAGCAGAAGAACACCGCTACAAGAGACCCAGTACTTC. Translation gives CASRRTPLQETQYF.

This rearrangement joins TRBV10-3 to TRBJ2-1; D may be TRBD1 or TRBD2 (5 bases each). V dropped 4 bases and J dropped 4 bases, with 8 bases sitting between them. Germline loops: CDR1 ENHRY, CDR2 SYGVKD. The CDR3 runs to 13 residues. The CDR3 sequence is CAISVEGYNEQFF. In nucleotides, the CDR3 is TGTGCCATCAGTGTTGAGGGGTACAATGAGCAGTTCTTC.

This clone has a single count. The gene calls are TRBV28 and TRBJ2-7; 12 bases map to TRBD2. Trimming took 10 bases from V and 2 from J; bases not matched to a gene: 6. The CDR3 has 14 residues. Germline V gene data show CDR1 as MDHEN and CDR2 as SYDVKM. In DNA, the CDR3 is TGTGCCATCATGGGACTAGCGGGCCCCTACGAGCAGTACTTC. Encoded protein: CAIMGLAGPYEQYF.

The chain has TRBV5-1 and TRBJ1-2; 9 bases line up with TRBD1. This CDR3 has 17 residues. In germline, CDR1 is SGHRS, CDR2 YFSETQ. V shed 0 bases, J shed 3 bases, and the junction held 9 bases outside the gene matches. The CDR3, as DNA: TGCGCCAGCAGCTTGGCCCCTAACCGGGACAGGGACTATGGCTACACCTTC. Protein product: CASSLAPNRDRDYGYTF. Using reference TRBV5-1 and TRBJ1-2 for the parts outside the CDR3, the full variable domain is KAGVTQTPRYLIKTRGQQVTLSCSPISGHRSVSWYQQTPGQGLQFLFEYFSETQRNKGNFPGRFSGRQFSNSRSEMNVSTLELGDSALYLCASSLAPNRDRDYGYTFGSGTRLTVV.

The chain is built from TRBV6-5 and TRBJ1-1; 9 nucleotides line up with TRBD1. This CDR3 spans 14 amino acids. J gave up 5 bases and V 6 bases, and 7 bases lay outside the gene matches. Per the germline V gene, CDR1 is MNHEY and CDR2 is SVGAGI. CDR3 loop: CASRWTGAATEAFF. The DNA for the CDR3 is TGTGCCAGCAGGTGGACAGGGGCGGCGACTGAAGCTTTCTTT.

This clone was recorded once. The chain links TRBV5-8 to TRBJ2-2; D may be TRBD1 (6 bases). CDR1 is SGHTS, CDR2 YDEGEE, per germline. There are 14 residues in the CDR3. The V end lost 5 bases, the J end lost 3 bases, and 11 bases lay between the germline ends. This CDR3 is CASSKGEYTGELFF. Here the CDR3 DNA reads TGTGCCAGCAGTAAGGGGGAGTACACCGGGGAGCTGTTTTTT.

This chain connects TRBV7-9 to TRBJ2-3, with a tentative D call TRBD1 (6 bases). Germline-derived CDR1 and CDR2 are SEHNR and FQNEAQ (reference sequence). V was trimmed by 7 bases and J by 9 bases, leaving 11 bases between them. The CDR3 extends over 11 amino acids. The CDR3, as DNA: TGTGCCAGCACCCCAGGGGAGACGCAGTATTTT. Residues: CASTPGETQYF.

This clone was detected only once. The J gene is TRBJ2-1, the V gene TRBV2, with 12 nucleotides matching TRBD2. J lost 10 bases, V lost 10 bases, and 11 bases had no gene match. CDR1 is SNHLY and CDR2 is FYNNEI in the germline V gene. This CDR3 has 14 residues. Here the CDR3 DNA reads TGTGCCACTGCGACTAGCGGGGGCACAACGGAGCAGTTCTTC. It codes for CATATSGGTTEQFF.

The chain carries TRBV6-4 and TRBJ2-1; 11 bases agree with TRBD2. This CDR3 contains 15 residues. Germline V lookup: CDR1 MRHNA, CDR2 SNTAGT. V gave up 5 bases and J gave up 6 bases; unmatched junction bases: 6. CDR3 residues: CASSFSGGASNEQFF. The DNA of the CDR3 is TGTGCCAGCAGTTTTAGCGGGGGGGCCTCCAATGAGCAGTTCTTC.

V and J are TRBV28 and TRBJ2-6; 8 bases agree with TRBD1. Losses at the gene ends were 7 bases for V and 0 bases for J; bases not matched to a gene: 8. Germline CDR1 reads MDHEN; CDR2 reads SYDVKM. The CDR3 covers 17 residues. The CDR3 loop reads CASMATGASSGANVLTF. The CDR3 region has the DNA TGTGCCAGCATGGCGACAGGGGCGTCCTCTGGGGCCAACGTCCTGACTTTC.